One sample yielded the 8 T cell receptor beta chains listed below, sequenced in a study of blood T cell repertoires in COVID-19. This table comes from immunoSEQ multiplex PCR, and its TCRdb copy is limited to in-frame clones, with some not included. The table shows around 140,000 clones, with 75% to 90% occurring only once. The sample taken for sequencing was peripheral blood. Receptor source: a woman between 50 and 59 years old with acute or convalescent COVID-19.

This clone was seen once. The chain recombines TRBV20-1 with TRBJ2-1, with D uncertain. Trimming removed 3 bases from V and 0 bases from J, with 12 bases in between. Germline CDR1 and CDR2: DFQATT and SNEGSKA (reference sequence). This CDR3 is 15 amino acids long. Written as DNA, the CDR3 is TGCAGTGCTAGTACCGCGCCTAGCTCCTACAATGAGCAGTTCTTC. It encodes CSASTAPSSYNEQFF.

The CDR3 nucleotides are TGTGCCAGCTCACCTCCCGGGACAGGGGAAAAGGCTTTCTTT. Its translation: CASSPPGTGEKAFF. The chain links TRBV18 to TRBJ1-1; 10 nucleotides match TRBD1. CDR3 length equals 14 residues. Germline CDR1 reads KGHSH; CDR2 reads LQKENI. The junction had 9 bases not matched to a gene; V was cut back by 3 bases and J by 11 bases.

J is TRBJ2-3 and V is TRBV18, with 7 bases that match TRBD1. J gave up 2 bases and V 4 bases, and 12 bases lay outside the gene matches. From germline, CDR1 is KGHSH and CDR2 LQKENI. The CDR3 is 17 amino acids. As DNA, the CDR3 is TGTGCCAGCTCACAAGTGACAGGGAACTTTTTCACAGATACGCAGTATTTT. Protein product: CASSQVTGNFFTDTQYF.

The chain employs TRBV11-3 and TRBJ1-1; weak D call: TRBD1 (6 bases). The V and J ends lost 8 bases and 9 bases respectively, with 19 bases between them. This CDR3 is 13 amino acids long. Germline CDR1 is SGHNT and CDR2 is YENEEA. CDR3 DNA: TGTGCCAGCGGAATAGGGACATCCGGGCAAGCTTTCTTT. This encodes CASGIGTSGQAFF.

Only one count was recorded for this clone. The V and J genes are TRBV5-1 and TRBJ2-2; the D gene is possibly TRBD1 (5 bases). The germline gives CDR1 SGHRS, CDR2 YFSETQ. The length of the CDR3 is 14 residues. V lost 1 base and J 7 bases, leaving 11 bases between the germline ends. The CDR3 loop reads CASSLSGINGELFF. In nucleotides, the CDR3 is TGCGCCAGCAGCTTGTCAGGGATTAACGGGGAGCTGTTTTTT. Full variable domain (remainder filled in from reference TRBV5-1 and TRBJ2-2): KAGVTQTPRYLIKTRGQQVTLSCSPISGHRSVSWYQQTPGQGLQFLFEYFSETQRNKGNFPGRFSGRQFSNSRSEMNVSTLELGDSALYLCASSLSGINGELFFGEGSRLTVL.

V gene TRBV5-1 combines with J gene TRBJ2-3; TRBD1 matches 8 bases. V shed 0 bases and J 3 bases; nucleotides not matched to a gene: 6. The CDR3 runs to 16 residues. CDR1 and CDR2 (germline): SGHRS, YFSETQ. Here the CDR3 reads CASSLGGQGPTDTQYF. CDR3 nucleotide sequence: TGCGCCAGCAGCTTGGGCGGACAGGGCCCTACAGATACGCAGTATTTT.

The rearrangement uses TRBV29-1 and TRBJ2-1; maybe TRBD1 (5 bases). The V end was cut by 4 bases, the J end by 0 bases, with 10 bases between. There are 14 residues in the CDR3. CDR1 is SQVTM, CDR2 ANQGSEA, per germline. The CDR3, as DNA: TGCAGCGTTGTGGACACGAGCTCCTACAATGAGCAGTTCTTC. It is translated as CSVVDTSSYNEQFF.

This chain joins TRBV7-3 and TRBJ2-1, with TRBD2 identical over 9 bases. V lost 5 bases to trimming and J lost 5 bases; unmatched junction nucleotides: 7. The CDR3 extends over 15 amino acids. CDR1 is SGHTA and CDR2 is FQGTGA in the germline V gene. In DNA, the CDR3 is TGTGCCAGCAGCCCCCGACTAGCGGAAAACAATGAGCAGTTCTTC. It is translated as CASSPRLAENNEQFF.